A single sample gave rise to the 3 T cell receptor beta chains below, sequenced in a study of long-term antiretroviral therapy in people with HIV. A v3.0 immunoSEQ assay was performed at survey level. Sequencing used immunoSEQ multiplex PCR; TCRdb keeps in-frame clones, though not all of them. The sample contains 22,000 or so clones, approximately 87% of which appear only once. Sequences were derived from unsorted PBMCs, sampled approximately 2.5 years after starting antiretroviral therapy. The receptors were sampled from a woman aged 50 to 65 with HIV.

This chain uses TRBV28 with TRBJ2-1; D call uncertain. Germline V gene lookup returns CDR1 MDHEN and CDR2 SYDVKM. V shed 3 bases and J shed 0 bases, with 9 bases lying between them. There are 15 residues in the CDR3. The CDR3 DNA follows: TGTGCCAGCAGTTTTTTCACGGGCTCCTACAATGAGCAGTTCTTC. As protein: CASSFFTGSYNEQFF.

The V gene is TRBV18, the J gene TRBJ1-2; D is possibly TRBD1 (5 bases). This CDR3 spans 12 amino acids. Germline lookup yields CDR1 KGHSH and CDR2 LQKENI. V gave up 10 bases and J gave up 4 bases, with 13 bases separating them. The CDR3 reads CATSREGYGYTF. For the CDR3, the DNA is TGTGCCACCTCCAGGGAGGGCTATGGCTACACCTTC. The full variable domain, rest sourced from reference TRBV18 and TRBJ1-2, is NAGVMQNPRHLVRRRGQEARLRCSPMKGHSHVYWYRQLPEEGLKFMVYLQKENIIDESGMPKERFSAEFPKEGPSILRIQQVVRGDSAAYFCATSREGYGYTFGSGTRLTVV.

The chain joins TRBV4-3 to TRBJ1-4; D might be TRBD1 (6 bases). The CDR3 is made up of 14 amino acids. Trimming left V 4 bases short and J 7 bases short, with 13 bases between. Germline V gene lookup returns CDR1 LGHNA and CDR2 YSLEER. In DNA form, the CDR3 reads TGCGCCAGCAGCCGAGGACAGCGAACTGAAAAACTGTTTTTT. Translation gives CASSRGQRTEKLFF.